A single sample gave rise to the 9 T cell receptor beta chains below, sequenced in a study of cytomegalovirus exposure and HLA in healthy donors. In the PCR, 60 Vbeta and 13 Jbeta primers were used. Profiled with immunoSEQ multiplex PCR; TCRdb holds only in-frame clones, not every one. The table has around 100,000 clones, over 50% seen once. Sequencing was performed on PBMCs. These receptors came from a man aged 25-40 years in good health and CMV-seronegative.

The V gene is TRBV28, the J gene TRBJ2-5; 8 nucleotides agree with TRBD1. With 6 bases clipped from V and 4 bases from J, the junction kept 7 bases outside the gene matches. The length of the CDR3 is 14 residues. CDR1 is MDHEN and CDR2 is SYDVKM in the germline V gene. The CDR3 DNA reads TGTGCCAGCAGCCCAGGGGGCTTGGTAGAGACCCAGTACTTC. As protein: CASSPGGLVETQYF.

J is TRBJ2-7 and V is TRBV21-1; the D segment call TRBD1 is taken from the table without a DNA check. TRBV21-1 is a listed pseudogene. The CDR3 has 13 amino acids. The DNA for the CDR3 is TGTGCCAGCAGCAACTCCCGGCGCCAGGGGCCGTACTTC. Translated, it gives CASSNSRRQGPYF.

The chain links TRBV14 to TRBJ2-5; weak D call: TRBD2 (5 bases). V gave up 1 base and J gave up 5 bases, with 11 bases separating them. Germline CDR1 is SGHDN and CDR2 is FVKESK. The CDR3 contains 14 residues. The CDR3 spells CASSQGGSRETQYF. The CDR3 region has the DNA TGTGCCAGCAGCCAAGGAGGGTCTCGGGAGACCCAGTACTTC.

The V and J genes are TRBV5-1 and TRBJ1-1; perhaps TRBD1 as D (5 bases). Trimming took 2 bases from V and 3 from J, leaving 11 bases between them. The V gene's germline CDR1 is SGHRS and CDR2 YFSETQ. CDR3 length: 14 amino acids. The CDR3 loop reads CASSFDDRYTEAFF. The CDR3 DNA follows: TGCGCCAGCAGCTTTGACGACAGATACACTGAAGCTTTCTTT.

The chain couples TRBV25-1 to TRBJ2-7, with TRBD2 as a possible D gene (5 bases). V was clipped by 10 bases and J by 3 bases, with 10 bases between them. The CDR3 extends over 11 amino acids. Germline V gene sequence: CDR1 MGHDK, CDR2 SYGVNS. CDR3 amino acids: CATKGSYEQYF. Here the CDR3 DNA reads TGTGCCACAAAAGGGAGCTACGAGCAGTACTTC.

The rearrangement links TRBV5-4 to TRBJ1-4; weak D call: TRBD1 (6 bases). Trimming stripped 0 bases from V and 2 bases from J, with 17 bases between. In germline, CDR1 is SGHNT, CDR2 YYREEE (reference sequence). CDR3 length: 18 amino acids. CDR3 nucleotide sequence: TGTGCCAGCAGCTTGGGTGGGGGGGCGATGGTGACTAATGAAAAACTGTTTTTT. Translation gives CASSLGGGAMVTNEKLFF.

The chain combines TRBV4-2 with TRBJ1-3; no definite D call. The CDR3 sequence is 20 residues long. Germline-derived CDR1 and CDR2 are LGHNA and YNFKEQ. V lost 0 bases, J lost 3 bases, and 24 bases lay in between. DNA of the CDR3: TGTGCCAGCAGCCAAGATTTAGGTGATAACGGCGGGTTTGGTGGAAACACCATATATTTT. Translating gives CASSQDLGDNGGFGGNTIYF.

This chain uses TRBV5-5 with TRBJ1-5; weak D call: TRBD1 (6 bases). From germline, CDR1 is SGHKS and CDR2 YYEKEE (reference sequence). CDR3 length: 16 residues. V was pared by 2 bases and J by 3 bases, with 15 bases between. The CDR3 spells CASSFFPGDTNQPQHF. DNA for the CDR3: TGTGCCAGCAGCTTTTTTCCCGGGGACACCAATCAGCCCCAGCATTTT.

The chain uses TRBV7-9 and TRBJ2-1, with a weak D call TRBD1 (6 bases). Germline V gives CDR1 SEHNR, CDR2 FQNEAQ (reference sequence). The CDR3 is 16 residues long. V lost 5 bases, J lost 1 base, and 15 bases lay in between. This CDR3 is CASSPRGQSSYNEQFF. CDR3 coding DNA: TGTGCCAGCAGCCCACGAGGACAGTCTTCCTACAATGAGCAGTTCTTC. Using reference TRBV7-9 and TRBJ2-1 for the parts outside the CDR3, the full variable domain is DTGVSQNPRHKITKRGQNVTFRCDPISEHNRLYWYRQTLGQGPEFLTYFQNEAQLEKSRLLSDRFSAERPKGSFSTLEIQRTEQGDSAMYLCASSPRGQSSYNEQFFGPGTRLTVL.